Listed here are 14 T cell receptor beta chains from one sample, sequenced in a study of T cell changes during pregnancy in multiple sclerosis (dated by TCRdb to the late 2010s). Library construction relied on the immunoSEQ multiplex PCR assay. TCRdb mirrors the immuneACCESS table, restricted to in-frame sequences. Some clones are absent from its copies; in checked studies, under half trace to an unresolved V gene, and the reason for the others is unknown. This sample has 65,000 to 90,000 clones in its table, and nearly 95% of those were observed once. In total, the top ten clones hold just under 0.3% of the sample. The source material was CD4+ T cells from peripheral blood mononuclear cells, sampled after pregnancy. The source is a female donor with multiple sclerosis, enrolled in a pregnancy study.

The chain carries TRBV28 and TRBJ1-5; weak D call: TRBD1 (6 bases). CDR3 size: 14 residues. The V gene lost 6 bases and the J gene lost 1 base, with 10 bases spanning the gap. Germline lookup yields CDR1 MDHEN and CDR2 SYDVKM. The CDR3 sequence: CASSFRGSNQPQHF. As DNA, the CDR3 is TGTGCCAGCAGCTTCAGGGGAAGCAATCAGCCCCAGCATTTT. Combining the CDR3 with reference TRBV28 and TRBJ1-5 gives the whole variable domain DVKVTQSSRYLVKRTGEKVFLECVQDMDHENMFWYRQDPGLGLRLIYFSYDVKMKEKGDIPEGYSVSREKKERFSLILESASTNQTSMYLCASSFRGSNQPQHFGDGTRLSIL.

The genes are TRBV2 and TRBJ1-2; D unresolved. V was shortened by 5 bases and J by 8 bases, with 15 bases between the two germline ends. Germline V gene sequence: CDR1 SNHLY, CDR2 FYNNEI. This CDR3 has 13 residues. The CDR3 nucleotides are TGTGCCAGCAGTCCGGAGCCCGGCCGGGGCTACACCTTC. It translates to CASSPEPGRGYTF.

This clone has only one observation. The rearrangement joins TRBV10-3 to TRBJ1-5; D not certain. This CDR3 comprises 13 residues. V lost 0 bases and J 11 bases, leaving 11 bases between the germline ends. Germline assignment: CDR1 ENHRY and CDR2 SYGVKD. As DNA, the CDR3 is TGTGCCATCAGTGAGTCTGAAGTTACGGCCCAGCATTTT. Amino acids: CAISESEVTAQHF.

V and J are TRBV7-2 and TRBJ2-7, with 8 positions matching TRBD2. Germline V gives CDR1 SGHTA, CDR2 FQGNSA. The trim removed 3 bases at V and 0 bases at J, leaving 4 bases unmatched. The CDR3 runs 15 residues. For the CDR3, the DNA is TGTGCCAGCAGCTTCCGCGGGGGGACCTCCTACGAGCAGTACTTC. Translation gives CASSFRGGTSYEQYF.

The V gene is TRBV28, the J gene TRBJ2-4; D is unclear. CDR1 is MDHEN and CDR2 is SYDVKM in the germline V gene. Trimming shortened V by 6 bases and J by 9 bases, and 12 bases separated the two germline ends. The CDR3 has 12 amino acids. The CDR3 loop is CASSGPSSIQYF. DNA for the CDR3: TGTGCCAGCAGCGGTCCTAGTAGCATTCAGTACTTC.

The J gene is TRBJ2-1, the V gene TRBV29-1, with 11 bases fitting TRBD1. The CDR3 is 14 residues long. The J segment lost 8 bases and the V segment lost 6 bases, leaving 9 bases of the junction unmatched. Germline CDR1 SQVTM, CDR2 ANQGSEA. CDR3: CSVDGQGARDEQFF. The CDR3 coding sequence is TGCAGCGTAGACGGACAGGGGGCGCGGGATGAGCAGTTCTTC.

CDR3 residues: CASRLAGVLADTQYF. Here the CDR3 DNA reads TGTGCCAGCAGACTAGCGGGGGTACTGGCAGATACGCAGTATTTT. V gene TRBV6-6 combines with J gene TRBJ2-3, with 11 bases lining up with TRBD2. V was clipped by 6 bases and J by 4 bases; unmatched bases: 6. Germline CDR1 MNHNY, CDR2 SVGAGI (reference sequence). This CDR3 is built from 15 residues.

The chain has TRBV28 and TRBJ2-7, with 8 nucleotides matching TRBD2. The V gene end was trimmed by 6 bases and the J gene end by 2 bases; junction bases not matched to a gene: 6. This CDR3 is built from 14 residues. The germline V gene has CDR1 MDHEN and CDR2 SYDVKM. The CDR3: CASRRTSLTYEQYF. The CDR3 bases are TGTGCCAGCAGGAGGACTAGCCTCACCTACGAGCAGTACTTC. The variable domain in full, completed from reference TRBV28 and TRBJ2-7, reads DVKVTQSSRYLVKRTGEKVFLECVQDMDHENMFWYRQDPGLGLRLIYFSYDVKMKEKGDIPEGYSVSREKKERFSLILESASTNQTSMYLCASRRTSLTYEQYFGPGTRLTVT.

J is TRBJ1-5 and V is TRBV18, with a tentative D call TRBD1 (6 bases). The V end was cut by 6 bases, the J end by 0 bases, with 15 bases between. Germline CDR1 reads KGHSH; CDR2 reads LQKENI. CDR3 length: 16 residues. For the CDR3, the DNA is TGTGCCAGCTCGCTAGGGACACCCTATAGCAATCAGCCCCAGCATTTT. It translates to CASSLGTPYSNQPQHF.

The CDR3 region has the DNA TGTGCCAGTAACACAGGGTTCTATGGCTACACCTTC. Encoded protein: CASNTGFYGYTF. This rearrangement joins TRBV19 to TRBJ1-2, with D tentatively TRBD1 (6 bases). CDR3 length: 12 amino acids. Trimming pared 7 bases from V and 4 bases from J, leaving 10 bases between. Germline V gene data show CDR1 as LNHDA and CDR2 as SQIVND (reference sequence).

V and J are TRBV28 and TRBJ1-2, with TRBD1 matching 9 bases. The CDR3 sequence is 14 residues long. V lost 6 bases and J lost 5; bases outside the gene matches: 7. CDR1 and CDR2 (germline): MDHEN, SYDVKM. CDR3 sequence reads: CASRRPGQGYGYTF. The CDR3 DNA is TGTGCCAGCAGACGCCCGGGACAGGGATATGGCTACACCTTC.

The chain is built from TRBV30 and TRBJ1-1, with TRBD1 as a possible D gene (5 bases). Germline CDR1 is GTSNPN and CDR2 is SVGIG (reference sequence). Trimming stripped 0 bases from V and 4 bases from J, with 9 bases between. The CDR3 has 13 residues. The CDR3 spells CAWSVRQFTEAFF. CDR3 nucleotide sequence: TGTGCCTGGAGTGTACGACAGTTCACTGAAGCTTTCTTT.

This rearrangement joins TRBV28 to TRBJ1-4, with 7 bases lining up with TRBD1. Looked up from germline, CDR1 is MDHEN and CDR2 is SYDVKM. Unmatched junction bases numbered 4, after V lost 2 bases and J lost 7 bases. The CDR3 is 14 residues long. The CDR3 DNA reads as TGTGCCAGCAGTTTAGGAGGGGGCGGTGAAAAACTGTTTTTT. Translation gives CASSLGGGGEKLFF.

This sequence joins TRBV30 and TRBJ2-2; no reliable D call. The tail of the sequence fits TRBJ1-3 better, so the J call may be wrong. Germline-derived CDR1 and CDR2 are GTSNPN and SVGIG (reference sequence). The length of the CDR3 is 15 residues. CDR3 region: CAWSYQVASGNTIYF. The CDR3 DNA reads TGTGCCTGGAGTTACCAGGTCGCCTCTGGAAACACCATATATTTT.